These T cell receptor beta chains were read from a single sample in a study of immune evolution from preneoplasia to lung adenocarcinoma. The data were produced by immunoSEQ multiplex PCR, yet TCRdb's version contains in-frame clones alone and is incomplete. This repertoire shows around 8,000 clones, approximately 81% found once; its top ten account for approximately 9%. Material for sequencing was FFPE invasive lung adenocarcinoma tissue. The receptor source for this set is a person aged 45 to 59 with lung adenocarcinoma. Both conserved end residues are part of each CDR3. The D gene is left open where the match is weak. Only part of the rows carry a size: once, few, many, or a class if the clone is expanded.

abundance	j_gene	len	d_gene	v_gene	CDR3nt	CDR3aa
.	TRBJ2-7	14	.	TRBV29-1	TGCAGCGTTGAAGACCAGGGTGGCGCCTACGAGCAGTACTTC	CSVEDQGGAYEQYF
.	TRBJ1-5	12	TRBD1	TRBV2	TGTGCCAGCAGGGACAGGGGCCAGCCCCAGCATTTT	CASRDRGQPQHF
.	TRBJ2-3	14	.	TRBV9	TGTGCCAGCAGCGCCACCGACCTCACAGATACGCAGTATTTT	CASSATDLTDTQYF
.	TRBJ1-4	15	TRBD1	TRBV4-1	TGCGCCAGCAGCCAAGTACAGGGGTATAATGAAAAACTGTTTTTT	CASSQVQGYNEKLFF
.	TRBJ1-3	17	.	TRBV2	TGTGCCAGCAAGGCCGATCTGGGCCCCTTCTCTGGAAACACCATATATTTT	CASKADLGPFSGNTIYF
few	TRBJ1-1	13	.	TRBV29-1	TGCAGCGTTGTGCACAGCATGAACACTGAAGCTTTCTTT	CSVVHSMNTEAFF
.	TRBJ2-7	15	.	TRBV7-9	TGTGCCAGCAGCTCCGGGCAGGGGGGGTTATACGAGCAGTACTTC	CASSSGQGGLYEQYF
.	TRBJ1-1	12	.	TRBV7-9	TGTGCCAGCAGCTTCCAAGCCACTGAAGCTTTCTTT	CASSFQATEAFF
.	TRBJ2-7	12	.	TRBV18	TGTGCCAGCTCACCAGGGAGGACTGAGCAGTACTTC	CASSPGRTEQYF
.	TRBJ1-1	15	.	TRBV6-1	TGTGCCAGCAGTGAAAACTCTCAGGGTAGCACTGAAGCTTTCTTT	CASSENSQGSTEAFF
.	TRBJ1-6	19	.	TRBV5-1	TGCGCCAGCAGGTTCCCGTGCCTCAGGGTAACCTCCTATAATTCACCCCTCCACTTT	CASRFPCLRVTSYNSPLHF
.	TRBJ1-2	16	TRBD1	TRBV11-2	TGTGCCAGCACTAAAACAGGGGGCGCGTCTGACTATGGCTACACCTTC	CASTKTGGASDYGYTF
.	TRBJ2-3	13	.	TRBV29-1	TGCAGCGTCAGGATCCCTAGCACAGATACGCAGTATTTT	CSVRIPSTDTQYF
.	TRBJ2-1	15	TRBD2	TRBV2	TGTGCCAGCAGTGAAAGGGGACTAGCATCCGATGAGCAGTTCTTC	CASSERGLASDEQFF
.	TRBJ2-1	11	TRBD1	TRBV6-6	TGTGCCAGCAGGACCGGGACAGGTTTCTTCTTC	CASRTGTGFFF
.	TRBJ1-2	14	.	TRBV6-4	TGTGCCAGCAGTGACGCGACAGGAACAGGTCGCTACACCTTC	CASSDATGTGRYTF
.	TRBJ1-4	15	.	TRBV6-1	TGTGCCAGCAGTATACAGGAGGTGACTAATGAAAAACTGTTTTTT	CASSIQEVTNEKLFF
.	TRBJ1-5	14	TRBD1	TRBV2	TGTGCCAGCAGGGCTGACAGGGTCGGACAGCCCCAGCATTTT	CASRADRVGQPQHF
.	TRBJ1-5	16	.	TRBV5-5	TGTGCCAGCAGCAGAGACAGTGGGCGGTTGGGTCAGCCCCAGCATTTT	CASSRDSGRLGQPQHF
.	TRBJ1-5	14	TRBD1	TRBV7-8	TGTGCCAGCAGCCCGACAGGGACCAATCAGCCCCAGCATTTT	CASSPTGTNQPQHF
.	TRBJ1-1	13	.	TRBV7-3	TGTGCCAGCAGCTCGACCGGGTCGGGTGAAGCTTTCTTT	CASSSTGSGEAFF
.	TRBJ1-5	14	.	TRBV10-2	TGCGCCAGCAGTGAGTCGAGCGCCGATCAGCCCCAGCATTTT	CASSESSADQPQHF
.	TRBJ1-1	17	TRBD1	TRBV9	TGTGCCAGCAGCGTAGACCCGGACAGGGGAATGAACACTGAAGCTTTCTTT	CASSVDPDRGMNTEAFF
.	TRBJ1-1	14	.	TRBV13	TGTGCCAGCAGCTTAGGCAGACTCCTTACTGAAGCTTTCTTT	CASSLGRLLTEAFF
.	TRBJ1-1	16	.	TRBV11-2	TGTGCCAGCAGCCTCGATACAGGCTACTATAACACTGAAGCTTTCTTT	CASSLDTGYYNTEAFF
.	TRBJ2-2	16	.	TRBV7-9	TGTGCCAGCAGCTTAAATCGACTAGCGAACACCGGGGAGCTGTTTTTT	CASSLNRLANTGELFF
.	TRBJ2-7	13	.	TRBV6-5	TGTGCCAGCAGTTACTCGCGCGGCCACGAGCAGTACTTC	CASSYSRGHEQYF
.	TRBJ2-7	16	TRBD1	TRBV29-1	TGCAGCGTTGAAGAGACAGGACAGGGGGTCGCCTACGAGCAGTACTTC	CSVEETGQGVAYEQYF
.	TRBJ1-5	12	.	TRBV2	TGTGCCAGCAGTGAAAGGGGTGGAACCCAGCATTTT	CASSERGGTQHF